The 17 T cell receptor beta chains presented below share a single source sample, sequenced in a study of cytomegalovirus exposure and HLA in healthy donors. In the PCR, 60 Vbeta and 13 Jbeta primers were used. Sequencing used immunoSEQ multiplex PCR; TCRdb keeps in-frame clones, though not all of them. Its clone listing holds 75,000 to 90,000 clones. The sample comprised PBMCs. These TCRs come from a woman aged 60-70 years in good health and CMV-seronegative.

The chain employs TRBV11-2 and TRBJ2-7; D is possibly TRBD2 (6 bases). Trimming shortened V by 3 bases and J by 5 bases, and 11 bases separated the two germline ends. CDR1 is SGHAT, CDR2 FQNNGV, per germline. This CDR3 is built from 13 residues. The CDR3 region has the DNA TGTGCCAGCAGCTTTCGGGGGACCAACGAGCAGTACTTC. Protein product: CASSFRGTNEQYF. The variable domain in full, with the rest retrieved from reference TRBV11-2 and TRBJ2-7, is EAGVAQSPRYKIIEKRQSVAFWCNPISGHATLYWYQQILGQGPKLLIQFQNNGVVDDSQLPKDRFSAERLKGVDSTLKIQPAKLEDSAVYLCASSFRGTNEQYFGPGTRLTVT.

This chain connects TRBV18 to TRBJ1-1, with D perhaps TRBD1 (6 bases). Germline V lookup: CDR1 KGHSH, CDR2 LQKENI. The CDR3 has 13 residues. Trimming removed 5 bases at V and 1 base at J, with 8 bases between. The CDR3 bases are TGTGCCAGCTCATGGACAGAGAACACTGAAGCTTTCTTT. Translation: CASSWTENTEAFF.

The chain uses TRBV27 and TRBJ2-1; TRBD2 might be the D (6 bases). The CDR3 is 16 amino acids. Trimming shortened V by 3 bases and J by 1 base, and 13 bases separated the two germline ends. Germline CDR1 MNHEY, CDR2 SMNVEV (reference sequence). The CDR3: CASSLRGYGSYNEQFF. CDR3 bases: TGTGCCAGCAGTTTGCGGGGATACGGTTCCTACAATGAGCAGTTCTTC.

The rearrangement joins TRBV5-1 to TRBJ1-1; no clear D gene. Trimming took off 0 bases at V and 2 bases at J, with 8 bases between the two ends. This CDR3 is 14 amino acids long. CDR1 and CDR2 (germline): SGHRS, YFSETQ. This CDR3 is CASSLGGENTEAFF. CDR3 bases: TGCGCCAGCAGCTTGGGCGGAGAAAACACTGAAGCTTTCTTT.

The CDR3 sequence: CASSQDRLQETQYF. As DNA, the CDR3 is TGTGCCAGCAGCCAAGATCGACTTCAAGAGACCCAGTACTTC. The chain uses TRBV4-2 and TRBJ2-5; D not resolved. Germline V CDR1 and CDR2: LGHNA, YNFKEQ. V shed 0 bases and J shed 2 bases, with 7 bases lying between them. This CDR3 has 14 residues.

The chain has TRBV5-1 and TRBJ2-3; 9 bases align to TRBD1. V was pared by 0 bases and J by 4 bases, with 3 bases of the junction left unmatched. Germline loops: CDR1 SGHRS, CDR2 YFSETQ. CDR3 length equals 15 residues. The CDR3 region is CASSLAGQGADTQYF. Here the CDR3 DNA reads TGCGCCAGCAGCTTGGCGGGACAGGGCGCAGATACGCAGTATTTT.

The V call is TRBV9, the J call TRBJ2-1, with a tentative D call TRBD1 (6 bases). With 0 bases removed from V and 8 bases from J, the gap between germline ends came to 15 bases. This CDR3 is built from 15 residues. Germline values: CDR1 SGDLS, CDR2 YYNGEE. CDR3 residues: CASSVAQGLGDEQFF. The CDR3 nucleotides are TGTGCCAGCAGCGTAGCTCAGGGGCTAGGCGATGAGCAGTTCTTC. The full variable domain, in which reference TRBV9 and TRBJ2-1 provide the parts outside the CDR3, is DSGVTQTPKHLITATGQRVTLRCSPRSGDLSVYWYQQSLDQGLQFLIQYYNGEERAKGNILERFSAQQFPDLHSELNLSSLELGDSALYFCASSVAQGLGDEQFFGPGTRLTVL.

V gene TRBV15 combines with J gene TRBJ1-1; possible D gene TRBD1, 6 bases. With 0 bases removed from V and 8 bases from J, the gap between germline ends came to 16 bases. CDR3 length: 15 amino acids. Germline V gene lookup returns CDR1 LNHNV and CDR2 YYDKDF (reference sequence). The CDR3 loop is CATSRDHRGTNEAFF. The CDR3 DNA follows: TGTGCCACCAGCAGAGATCATCGTGGGACAAACGAAGCTTTCTTT.

The genes are TRBV29-1 and TRBJ1-2, with D uncertain. This CDR3 region has 12 residues. Germline CDR1 is SQVTM and CDR2 is ANQGSEA. V was pared by 3 bases and J by 4 bases, with 9 bases between. CDR3 sequence reads: CSVESDPYGYTF. As DNA, the CDR3 is TGCAGCGTTGAGAGTGATCCCTATGGCTACACCTTC.

The rearrangement joins TRBV19 to TRBJ1-5, with 9 positions matching TRBD1. Trimming at V came to 4 bases and at J to 5 bases, leaving 3 bases not matched to a gene. CDR1 and CDR2 (germline): LNHDA, SQIVND (reference sequence). This CDR3 spans 14 amino acids. CDR3 sequence: CASSRDRVDQPQHF. CDR3 DNA: TGTGCCAGTAGTAGGGACAGGGTGGATCAGCCCCAGCATTTT.

The chain couples TRBV5-5 to TRBJ2-1, with 7 bases that match TRBD2. The length of the CDR3 is 15 residues. Germline CDR1 is SGHKS and CDR2 is YYEKEE (reference sequence). The V segment lost 3 bases and the J segment 8 bases; nucleotides outside the gene matches: 11. The CDR3 is CASSSQIGGFDEQFF. In DNA, the CDR3 is TGTGCCAGCAGCTCCCAGATCGGGGGGTTTGATGAGCAGTTCTTC.

This rearrangement joins TRBV5-6 to TRBJ1-4; D unresolved. CDR1 is SGHDT and CDR2 is YYEEEE in the germline V gene. The CDR3 length is 12 residues. Deletions cut 0 bases from V and 8 bases from J, with 5 bases between. The CDR3 loop reads CASSLALEKLFF. The CDR3 DNA reads TGTGCCAGCAGCTTGGCCTTAGAAAAACTGTTTTTT.

The rearrangement uses TRBV7-2 and TRBJ1-2, with 7 bases fitting TRBD1. This CDR3 is built from 17 residues. J gave up 0 bases and V 1 base, and 8 bases lay outside the gene matches. Germline CDR1 and CDR2: SGHTA and FQGNSA. The CDR3 reads CASSLGDSSPANYGYTF. CDR3 nucleotides: TGTGCCAGCAGCTTAGGGGACAGCTCACCCGCTAACTATGGCTACACCTTC.

This chain connects TRBV21-1 to TRBJ2-1; TRBD2, the table's D call, was not compared with the DNA. TRBV21-1 is assigned pseudogene status. The CDR3 has 18 residues. CDR3 bases: TGTGCCAGCAGCAAAAGGTACGGGCGGGAGGCCTTATACAATGAGCAGTTCTTC. This sequence encodes CASSKRYGREALYNEQFF.

The chain is built from TRBV12-5 and TRBJ2-7, with 8 bases matching TRBD1. Per germline, CDR1 LGHNT and CDR2 FRNRAP. CDR3 length equals 16 residues. V trimming: 3 bases; J trimming: 0 bases; junction bases outside the gene matches: 7. The CDR3 nucleotides are TGTGCTAGTGGTTTTTCGGGACAGGAGAGCTCCTACGAGCAGTACTTC. Translated: CASGFSGQESSYEQYF.

The chain recombines TRBV9 with TRBJ2-5; possible D gene TRBD1, 5 bases. The germline CDR1 and CDR2 sequences are SGDLS and YYNGEE. The CDR3 is 14 residues long. The V gene lost 0 bases and the J gene lost 5 bases, with 11 bases spanning the gap. Written as DNA, the CDR3 is TGTGCCAGCAGCGTAGTAGGGGCTGGGGAGACCCAGTACTTC. It specifies CASSVVGAGETQYF.

The chain couples TRBV6-5 to TRBJ2-3; 7 bases map to TRBD2. There are 14 residues in the CDR3. After removal of 10 bases from V and 4 bases from J, the junction contained 11 bases not matched to a gene. Germline CDR1 MNHEY, CDR2 SVGAGI. This chain's CDR3 is CATALGLVADTQYF. CDR3 DNA: TGTGCCACAGCACTAGGACTAGTGGCAGATACGCAGTATTTT.